This T cell receptor (beta chain) derives from a study of blood T cell repertoires in COVID-19. Whole-study context: The study drew acute and convalescent COVID-19 samples from the United States, Italy and Spain.

Germline loops: CDR1 SGHRS, CDR2 YFSETQ. The V and J ends lost 2 bases and 1 base respectively, with 6 bases between them. This CDR3 has 13 amino acids. For this clone: The sample carries other DNA sequences with the same CDR3.

Original processing notes: Estimation of nucleated cell counts was performed using reference gene primer amplification. Data came from immunoSEQ multiplex PCR; TCRdb stores just in-frame clones and leaves some out. The D gene and trimming were derived from the DNA, and the V and J assignments and clone size from that table. This table holds about 420,000 clones, around 90% found once. The TCR comes from a man between 18 and 35 years old with COVID-19, enrolled during active disease. The sequencing input was peripheral blood. This chain uses TRBV5-1 with TRBJ1-1; unclear D gene. CDR3 residues: CASSFGTNTEAFF. The CDR3, as DNA: TGCGCCAGCAGCTTCGGTACGAACACTGAAGCTTTCTTT.